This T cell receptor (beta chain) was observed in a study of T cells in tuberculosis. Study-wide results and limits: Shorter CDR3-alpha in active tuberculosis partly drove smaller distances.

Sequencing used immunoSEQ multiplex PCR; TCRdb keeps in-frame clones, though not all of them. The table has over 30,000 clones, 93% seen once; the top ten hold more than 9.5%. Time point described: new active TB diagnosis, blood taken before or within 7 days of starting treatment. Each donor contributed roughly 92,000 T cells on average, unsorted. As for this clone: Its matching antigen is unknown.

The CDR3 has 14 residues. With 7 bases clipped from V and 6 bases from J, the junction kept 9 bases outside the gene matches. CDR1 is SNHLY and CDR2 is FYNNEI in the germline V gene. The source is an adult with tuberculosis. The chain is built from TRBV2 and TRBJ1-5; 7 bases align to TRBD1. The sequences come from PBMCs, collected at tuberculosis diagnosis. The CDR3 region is CASNLVQGSQPQHF. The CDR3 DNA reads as TGTGCCAGCAACCTTGTACAGGGGAGTCAGCCCCAGCATTTT.